A selection of T cell receptor beta chains follows, all from one sample in a study of cytomegalovirus exposure and HLA in healthy donors. Profiled with immunoSEQ multiplex PCR; TCRdb holds only in-frame clones, not every one. This repertoire shows about 160,000 clones, about 75% found once; its top ten account for around 0.97%. Material for sequencing was PBMCs. The receptors here all came from a woman aged 50 to 60 in good health and CMV-seropositive. CDR3s include the opening cysteine and the closing phenylalanine or tryptophan. Each record gives: clone size, V gene, J gene, D gene, CDR3 protein, CDR3 DNA. The D gene is left open where the match is weak. Clone size is not always given. Where it is, it says once, few, many or a class for expanded clones.

once	TRBV7-2	TRBJ2-5	TRBD2	CASSFQRGVGETQYF	TGTGCCAGCAGCTTTCAGCGGGGGGTGGGGGAGACCCAGTACTTC
once	TRBV15	TRBJ1-2	-	CATMPRGSWEGYTF	TGTGCCACCATGCCCAGGGGAAGTTGGGAGGGCTACACCTTC
-	TRBV7-2	TRBJ1-1	-	CASSLSSRRETGEAFF	TGTGCCAGCAGCTTATCATCTAGAAGGGAGACGGGTGAAGCTTTCTTT
-	TRBV13	TRBJ2-2	-	CAIPSTGELFF	TGTGCCATCCCCAGTACCGGGGAGCTGTTTTTT
-	TRBV2	TRBJ1-5	TRBD1	CASSRTGIGQTQHF	TGTGCCAGCAGTCGGACAGGGATCGGACAGACCCAGCATTTT
-	TRBV19	TRBJ1-2	TRBD1	CASSPQQGAGGYTF	TGTGCCAGTAGTCCCCAACAGGGGGCTGGCGGCTACACCTTC
-	TRBV5-6	TRBJ1-4	TRBD1	CASSYGTVEKLFF	TGTGCCAGCAGCTACGGGACAGTCGAAAAACTGTTTTTT
-	TRBV19	TRBJ1-3	TRBD1	CASRSTGQPSGNTIYF	TGTGCCAGTAGATCCACGGGACAGCCCTCTGGAAACACCATATATTTT
-	TRBV5-1	TRBJ1-1	-	CASSFWGGVNTEAFF	TGCGCCAGCAGCTTTTGGGGGGGGGTGAACACTGAAGCTTTCTTT
-	TRBV5-1	TRBJ2-5	-	CASSLQGTYQETQYF	TGCGCCAGCAGCTTGCAGGGGACCTACCAAGAGACCCAGTACTTC
-	TRBV10-3	TRBJ2-3	-	CAISDVGSADTQYF	TGTGCCATCAGTGATGTGGGTAGCGCAGATACGCAGTATTTT
-	TRBV2	TRBJ2-5	TRBD1	CASSGTGQETQYF	TGTGCCAGCAGTGGGACAGGGCAAGAGACCCAGTACTTC
-	TRBV7-9	TRBJ1-2	-	CASSLLAGAHGYTF	TGTGCCAGCAGCTTACTGGCGGGGGCGCATGGCTACACCTTC
-	TRBV30	TRBJ1-2	-	CAWSFGRGSNYGYTF	TGTGCCTGGAGTTTTGGCAGGGGATCTAACTATGGCTACACCTTC
-	TRBV9	TRBJ2-5	TRBD1	CASSKHRGRQETQYF	TGTGCCAGCAGCAAGCACAGGGGGCGACAAGAGACCCAGTACTTC
once	TRBV30	TRBJ1-1	TRBD1	CAWSTIQGANTEAFF	TGTGCCTGGAGCACCATACAGGGGGCGAACACTGAAGCTTTCTTT
-	TRBV9	TRBJ1-3	-	CASSVGPWGGSSGNTIYF	TGTGCCAGCAGCGTAGGACCGTGGGGGGGTTCATCTGGAAACACCATATATTTT
-	TRBV7-9	TRBJ1-1	TRBD1	CASHKSGTGAANTEAFF	TGTGCCAGCCACAAATCCGGGACAGGGGCGGCCAACACTGAAGCTTTCTTT
-	TRBV27	TRBJ2-5	-	CASSLSPQGGTQYF	TGTGCCAGCAGTTTAAGCCCTCAGGGTGGGACCCAGTACTTC
few	TRBV18	TRBJ2-7	TRBD1	CASSPDRGEQYF	TGTGCCAGCTCACCAGACAGGGGAGAGCAGTACTTC
-	TRBV27	TRBJ1-5	TRBD1	CASSFSGGSSNQPQHF	TGTGCCAGCAGTTTTTCAGGGGGCAGCAGCAATCAGCCCCAGCATTTT
-	TRBV30	TRBJ1-2	-	CAGENYGYTF	TGTGCTGGGGAGAACTATGGCTACACCTTC
-	TRBV7-2	TRBJ2-2	-	CASSANSGELFF	TGTGCCAGCAGCGCAAACAGCGGGGAGCTGTTTTTT
-	TRBV9	TRBJ1-1	-	CASSVGGTNTEAFF	TGTGCCAGCAGCGTAGGGGGCACGAACACTGAAGCTTTCTTT
-	TRBV27	TRBJ2-7	-	CASSFWGDEQYF	TGTGCCAGCAGTTTTTGGGGGGACGAGCAGTACTTC
-	TRBV7-2	TRBJ1-3	-	CASSSSNGNTIYF	TGTGCCAGCAGCTCATCAAATGGAAACACCATATATTTT
-	TRBV18	TRBJ2-2	-	CASSRAGELFF	TGTGCCAGCTCACGAGCCGGGGAGCTGTTTTTT
-	TRBV5-4	TRBJ2-2	-	CASSAGNRNTGELFF	TGTGCCAGCAGCGCGGGAAACAGGAACACCGGGGAGCTGTTTTTT
-	TRBV6-5	TRBJ1-1	-	CASSQGRNTEAFF	TGTGCCAGTTCACAGGGAAGGAACACTGAAGCTTTCTTT
-	TRBV10-3	TRBJ2-3	-	CAISESRAASTDTQYF	TGTGCCATCAGTGAGTCGCGGGCCGCTAGCACAGATACGCAGTATTTT
-	TRBV6-5	TRBJ1-5	-	CASSRQYSNQPQHF	TGTGCCAGCAGTCGACAGTATAGCAATCAGCCCCAGCATTTT
-	TRBV27	TRBJ1-2	-	CASSLTERVGSNYGYTF	TGTGCCAGCAGTCTAACAGAGAGGGTGGGGTCTAACTATGGCTACACCTTC
-	TRBV10-3	TRBJ2-1	-	CAISERSDPPYNEQFF	TGTGCCATCAGTGAGCGTAGCGACCCACCCTACAATGAGCAGTTCTTC
-	TRBV7-9	TRBJ2-1	-	CASSLAMGALSGEQFF	TGTGCCAGCAGCTTAGCGATGGGGGCGCTGAGCGGTGAGCAGTTCTTC
-	TRBV19	TRBJ1-1	-	CASSMRPHAAFF	TGTGCCAGTAGTATGCGGCCCCATGCGGCTTTCTTT
-	TRBV5-1	TRBJ2-3	TRBD1	CASSLGQGADTQYF	TGCGCCAGCAGCCTAGGACAGGGCGCAGATACGCAGTATTTT
-	TRBV28	TRBJ1-1	TRBD1	CASSPQGGHTEAFF	TGTGCCAGCAGTCCACAGGGGGGGCACACTGAAGCTTTCTTT
few	TRBV6-1	TRBJ2-7	TRBD1	CASRDGTGDLEQYF	TGTGCCAGCAGGGACGGGACAGGGGATCTCGAGCAGTACTTC
-	TRBV5-6	TRBJ2-1	TRBD2	CASSWTSGVTRSYNEQFF	TGTGCCAGCAGTTGGACTAGCGGAGTAACACGCTCCTACAATGAGCAGTTCTTC
once	TRBV7-9	TRBJ2-3	-	CASSLRDSITDTQYF	TGTGCCAGCAGCTTACGAGACAGCATCACAGATACGCAGTATTTT
-	TRBV25-1	TRBJ2-5	-	CASSEYFTGMSMKTQYF	TGTGCCAGCAGTGAATATTTCACAGGGATGTCTATGAAGACCCAGTACTTC
-	TRBV12-5	TRBJ1-1	-	CASGFAGLVNTEAFF	TGTGCTAGTGGTTTTGCGGGCCTAGTGAACACTGAAGCTTTCTTT
-	TRBV30	TRBJ2-2	-	CAWSVGGRLFF	TGTGCCTGGAGTGTTGGGGGCCGGCTGTTTTTT
-	TRBV7-8	TRBJ2-5	TRBD2	CASSSERLAGGVGRQETQYF	TGTGCCAGCAGCTCCGAACGACTAGCGGGAGGGGTAGGACGCCAAGAGACCCAGTACTTC
-	TRBV5-6	TRBJ2-7	TRBD2	CASSLTTGGPVREQYF	TGTGCCAGCAGCCTCACCACGGGAGGGCCGGTTCGCGAGCAGTACTTC
-	TRBV19	TRBJ2-3	-	CASVDRSGTDTQYF	TGTGCCAGTGTTGACAGGTCGGGCACAGATACGCAGTATTTT
-	TRBV9	TRBJ1-5	-	CASSSGQISNQPQHF	TGTGCCAGCAGCTCCGGACAGATTAGCAATCAGCCCCAGCATTTT
few	TRBV28	TRBJ1-6	TRBD1	CASSSPGQGTPLHF	TGTGCCAGCAGTTCCCCGGGACAGGGCACACCCCTCCACTTT
few	TRBV6-4	TRBJ1-1	-	CASSDATPNTEAFF	TGTGCCAGCAGTGACGCGACACCCAACACTGAAGCTTTCTTT
-	TRBV29-1	TRBJ1-2	TRBD1	CSVMDRADGYTF	TGCAGCGTCATGGACAGGGCTGATGGCTACACCTTC
-	TRBV28	TRBJ2-1	TRBD2	CASSSSDGGWAYNEQFF	TGTGCCAGCAGCTCTTCCGACGGGGGGTGGGCCTACAATGAGCAGTTCTTC